This T cell receptor (beta chain) was captured by sequencing in a study of graft-versus-host responses after intestinal transplantation. Across the study: Recipients uniformly received anti-thymocyte globulin induction, followed by tacrolimus and steroids for approximately 3 years.

The junction had 5 bases not matched to a gene; V was cut back by 0 bases and J by 3 bases. This CDR3 contains 15 residues. From germline, CDR1 is SGDLS and CDR2 YYNGEE. Assay: immunoSEQ multiplex PCR; the TCRdb copy retains only in-frame clones and omits some. The profile covers about 88,000 clones, with 91% appearing a single time and approximately 0.3% taken by the ten largest. Study conclusions and caveats: When patients had graft-donor T cell macrochimerism, their allografts held high graft-versus-host to host-versus-graft clonal ratios.

A note on this clone: Its matching antigen is unknown.

Material: unstimulated CD4+ T cells sorted from spleen or lymph node cells, obtained before transplant. This chain joins TRBV9 and TRBJ2-5; TRBD2 matches 7 bases. This TCR derives from a human donor who was the organ donor for an intestinal transplant. The CDR3 DNA follows: TGTGCCAGCAGCGTAGTGGCGGGGGACGAAGAGACCCAGTACTTC. It translates to CASSVVAGDEETQYF.